This TCR beta chain was captured by sequencing in a study of T-cell memory formation after mild COVID-19. One entry per CDR3 protein, called by TCRdb with MiXCR from the 5' RACE reads. There are around 420,000 distinct CDR3 sequences in the sample; 20% to 25% occur only once, and around 8.8% lies in the top ten. This clonotype was recorded a few times. Germline CDR1 and CDR2: MNHEY and SVGEGT. The CDR3 extends over 12 amino acids. V was clipped by 6 bases and J by 4 bases, with 8 bases between them. This chain connects TRBV6-2 or TRBV6-3 to TRBJ2-3, with D maybe TRBD1 (6 bases). The specimen sequenced was PBMCs or a T cell subset sorted from them (not recorded which). The receptor was isolated from an adult woman who had mild COVID-19 (a few samples of this study predate the infection). Cell type and time point are not known. CDR3 in DNA: TGTGCCAGCAGGGACAGCCCAGATACGCAGTATTTT. This translates into CASRDSPDTQYF.